A selection of T cell receptor beta chains follows, all from one sample in a study of blood T cell repertoires in COVID-19. Sequencing used immunoSEQ multiplex PCR; TCRdb keeps in-frame clones, though not all of them. The sample yields 40,000 or so clones, 87% seen once. Material: peripheral blood. These receptor sequences come from a man between 60 and 70 years old with COVID-19, enrolled during active disease. Each CDR3 is given with its conserved first and last residue. Fields, in order: J gene, clone size, V gene, CDR3 length, D gene, CDR3 DNA, CDR3 protein. D genes are given only for firm matches. Size is omitted from some rows. Given values are once, few, many or a class for expanded clones.

J: TRBJ2-7; size: -; V: TRBV3-1/TRBV3-2; length: 15; D: TRBD1; DNA: TGTGCCAGCAGCACCCGACAGGGTACCGCCTACGAGCAGTACTTC; CDR3: CASSTRQGTAYEQYF
J: TRBJ1-1; size: -; V: TRBV2; length: 14; D: TRBD1; DNA: TGTGCCAGCAGTCTCCGGGACAGGGGTACTGAAGCTTTCTTT; CDR3: CASSLRDRGTEAFF
J: TRBJ1-3; size: -; V: TRBV6-5; length: 15; D: TRBD1; DNA: TGTGCCAGCAGTTACTCACAGGGGTCAGGAAACACCATATATTTT; CDR3: CASSYSQGSGNTIYF
J: TRBJ2-1; size: few; V: TRBV5-4; length: 16; D: -; DNA: TGTGCCAGCAGCTCCGGCGGCTCGCGGCCACACAATGAGCAGTTCTTC; CDR3: CASSSGGSRPHNEQFF
J: TRBJ2-1; size: -; V: TRBV10-1; length: 16; D: TRBD2; DNA: TGCGCCAGCAGTGACCGCGGACTAGCGGGAGGAGGGGAGCAGTTCTTC; CDR3: CASSDRGLAGGGEQFF
J: TRBJ2-3; size: -; V: TRBV11-3; length: 13; D: -; DNA: TGTGCCAGCAGCTTTCAGGCCACAGATACGCAGTATTTT; CDR3: CASSFQATDTQYF
J: TRBJ2-3; size: -; V: TRBV4-2; length: 17; D: TRBD1; DNA: TGTGCCAGCAGCCAAGTACCGGGACAGGGGGCGCGAGATACGCAGTATTTT; CDR3: CASSQVPGQGARDTQYF
J: TRBJ2-5; size: -; V: TRBV5-1; length: 15; D: TRBD2; DNA: TGCGCCAGCAGCCAGGGGACTAGCGGAGGGGAGACCCAGTACTTC; CDR3: CASSQGTSGGETQYF
J: TRBJ2-1; size: few; V: TRBV9; length: 17; D: TRBD2; DNA: TGTGCCAGCAGCGTAGCTCCGACTAGCGGGATGGAGAATGAGCAGTTCTTC; CDR3: CASSVAPTSGMENEQFF
J: TRBJ2-2; size: -; V: TRBV13; length: 20; D: TRBD2; DNA: TGTGCCAGCAGGCTCCGGGGACAAGCGGGAGGGTCTACGAGCACCGGGGAGCTGTTTTTT; CDR3: CASRLRGQAGGSTSTGELFF
J: TRBJ1-5; size: -; V: TRBV19; length: 13; D: -; DNA: TGTGCCAGTAGTATGGCAGGGGAACAGCCCCAGCATTTT; CDR3: CASSMAGEQPQHF
J: TRBJ1-4; size: few; V: TRBV9; length: 16; D: -; DNA: TGTGCCAGCAGCGTAGGTCCCCCGCGGTCCTCGGAAAAACTGTTTTTT; CDR3: CASSVGPPRSSEKLFF
J: TRBJ2-1; size: -; V: TRBV7-2; length: 15; D: TRBD2; DNA: TGTGCCAGCAGCTACTCTAGCGGGAACTACAATGAGCAGTTCTTC; CDR3: CASSYSSGNYNEQFF
J: TRBJ1-6; size: -; V: TRBV18; length: 14; D: -; DNA: TGTGCCAGCTCAAGAGGGCAGGGGAATTCACCCCTCCACTTT; CDR3: CASSRGQGNSPLHF
J: TRBJ2-3; size: -; V: TRBV6-2/TRBV6-3; length: 16; D: -; DNA: TGTGCCAGCAGCCCTTCGAGGACTACCAGCACAGATACGCAGTATTTT; CDR3: CASSPSRTTSTDTQYF
J: TRBJ2-3; size: -; V: TRBV4-3; length: 18; D: -; DNA: TGCGCCAGCAGCCAAGGGGGTCCAGGGATAGGGGCTACAGATACGCAGTATTTT; CDR3: CASSQGGPGIGATDTQYF
J: TRBJ1-5; size: -; V: TRBV5-1; length: 14; D: -; DNA: TGCGCCAGCAGCTTGACAGGAGCCGATCAGCCCCAGCATTTT; CDR3: CASSLTGADQPQHF
J: TRBJ2-5; size: -; V: TRBV3-1/TRBV3-2; length: 14; D: -; DNA: TGTGCCAGCAGCCAGCGGCGGAGGCAAGAGACCCAGTACTTC; CDR3: CASSQRRRQETQYF
J: TRBJ1-6; size: -; V: TRBV30; length: 19; D: -; DNA: TGTGCCTGGAGGGTAGCCTACAGGGTTTCGCCACCGAGAAATTCACCCCTCCACTTT; CDR3: CAWRVAYRVSPPRNSPLHF
J: TRBJ1-3; size: -; V: TRBV29-1; length: 15; D: TRBD1; DNA: TGCAGCGTTGGGCAGGGGGCGCTTGGTGGAAACACCATATATTTT; CDR3: CSVGQGALGGNTIYF
J: TRBJ2-2; size: few; V: TRBV7-3; length: 17; D: TRBD2; DNA: TGTGCCAGCAGCTTAACGGGGACTAGCATTGGCACCGGGGAGCTGTTTTTT; CDR3: CASSLTGTSIGTGELFF
J: TRBJ1-1; size: few; V: TRBV10-3; length: 13; D: -; DNA: TGTGCCACACACCAACAGCCGAACACTGAAGCTTTCTTT; CDR3: CATHQQPNTEAFF
J: TRBJ1-1; size: -; V: TRBV29-1; length: 13; D: -; DNA: TGCAGCGTTGTCAAACTTACCAACACTGAAGCTTTCTTT; CDR3: CSVVKLTNTEAFF
J: TRBJ1-2; size: -; V: TRBV5-1; length: 15; D: -; DNA: TGCGCCAGCAGCTTAGAAGCAGGGTCCCTTGGCGGCTACACCTTC; CDR3: CASSLEAGSLGGYTF
J: TRBJ2-7; size: -; V: TRBV28; length: 15; D: TRBD1; DNA: TGTGCCAGCAGTGAGGGGACAGGGGGCCTTTACGAGCAGTACTTC; CDR3: CASSEGTGGLYEQYF
J: TRBJ2-1; size: -; V: TRBV19; length: 15; D: TRBD2; DNA: TGTGCCAGTAACGGAGGCGGGAGGGTCACAGATGAGCAGTTCTTC; CDR3: CASNGGGRVTDEQFF
J: TRBJ1-3; size: -; V: TRBV19; length: 15; D: TRBD1; DNA: TGTGCCAGTAGTACGGGACAGGGGGATGGAAACACCATATATTTT; CDR3: CASSTGQGDGNTIYF
J: TRBJ1-4; size: -; V: TRBV2; length: 18; D: -; DNA: TGTGCCAGCAGTGACCCGACAGAGCCCGCAGAGAAGAATGAAAAACTGTTTTTT; CDR3: CASSDPTEPAEKNEKLFF
J: TRBJ2-1; size: few; V: TRBV11-2; length: 14; D: -; DNA: TGTGCCAGCATCTCATCGGTCTCCTACAATGAGCAGTTCTTC; CDR3: CASISSVSYNEQFF
J: TRBJ2-3; size: -; V: TRBV28; length: 18; D: -; DNA: TGTGCCAGCAGTCCCGCGTGGGTCCGAGCGGACGACACAGATACGCAGTATTTT; CDR3: CASSPAWVRADDTDTQYF
J: TRBJ1-5; size: -; V: TRBV18; length: 14; D: -; DNA: TGTGCCAGCTCAATAGGGGGTAGCAATCAGCCCCAGCATTTT; CDR3: CASSIGGSNQPQHF
J: TRBJ2-7; size: -; V: TRBV2; length: 19; D: TRBD2; DNA: TGTGCCAGCAGTAAACGAATGGCCCTGACTAGCGGGATGGAGTACGAGCAGTACTTC; CDR3: CASSKRMALTSGMEYEQYF
J: TRBJ2-1; size: -; V: TRBV5-4; length: 15; D: TRBD2; DNA: TGTGCCAGCAGCTCCATGGGGCGGGAGGGCTATGAGCAGTTCTTC; CDR3: CASSSMGREGYEQFF
J: TRBJ1-3; size: -; V: TRBV18; length: 14; D: -; DNA: TGTGCCAGCTCACCGTCCATCTCTGGAAACACCATATATTTT; CDR3: CASSPSISGNTIYF
J: TRBJ1-1; size: -; V: TRBV19; length: 13; D: -; DNA: TGTGCCAGTAGTCAGGGGTCGGGCACTGAAGCTTTCTTT; CDR3: CASSQGSGTEAFF